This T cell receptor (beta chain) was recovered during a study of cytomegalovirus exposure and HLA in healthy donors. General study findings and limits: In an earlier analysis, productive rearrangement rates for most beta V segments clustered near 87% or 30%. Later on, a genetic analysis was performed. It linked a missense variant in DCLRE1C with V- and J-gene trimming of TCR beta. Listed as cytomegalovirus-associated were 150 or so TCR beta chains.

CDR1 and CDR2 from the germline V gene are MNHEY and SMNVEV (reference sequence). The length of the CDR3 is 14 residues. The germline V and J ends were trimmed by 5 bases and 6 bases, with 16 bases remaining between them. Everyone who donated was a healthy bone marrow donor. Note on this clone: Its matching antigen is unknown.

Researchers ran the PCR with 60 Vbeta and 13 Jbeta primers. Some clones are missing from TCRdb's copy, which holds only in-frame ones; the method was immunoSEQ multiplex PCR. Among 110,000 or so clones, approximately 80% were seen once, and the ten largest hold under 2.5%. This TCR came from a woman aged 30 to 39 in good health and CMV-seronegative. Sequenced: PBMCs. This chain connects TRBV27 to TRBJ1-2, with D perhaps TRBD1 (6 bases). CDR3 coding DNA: TGTGCCAGCAGTCCCCCGGGACACTTCGATGGCTACACCTTC. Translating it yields CASSPPGHFDGYTF.